The rows below give T cell receptor beta chains drawn from one sample of a study of shared clonotypes between healthy human individuals. Assay: immunoSEQ multiplex PCR; the TCRdb copy retains only in-frame clones and omits some. The data contain approximately 110,000 clones, around 66% of them singletons. What was sequenced was memory CD8+ T cells sorted from blood. These receptors all come from a woman in her 30s in good health. The CDR3 runs from the conserved cysteine through the conserved F or W. Each record gives: D gene, clone size, J gene, V gene, CDR3 DNA, CDR3 protein. A D gene is named only where the DNA matches it firmly. Where a row states a size, it is once, few, many or the class of an expanded clone; other rows omit it.

D: TRBD2; size: NA; J: TRBJ2-7; V: TRBV29-1; DNA: TGCAGCGCGGACCCTGGGACTAGCGGCTACGAGCAGTACTTC; CDR3: CSADPGTSGYEQYF
D: TRBD2; size: many; J: TRBJ2-1; V: TRBV18; DNA: TGTGCCAGCTCACCGGGGTCTAGCGGGAGTTATGAGCAGTTCTTC; CDR3: CASSPGSSGSYEQFF
D: NA; size: NA; J: TRBJ2-7; V: TRBV7-9; DNA: TGTGCCAGCAGCTTAGACCTCTCGCAGTACTTC; CDR3: CASSLDLSQYF
D: TRBD1; size: NA; J: TRBJ1-5; V: TRBV7-6; DNA: TGTGCCAGCAGCCCTGACAGGGAATCGCGGCCCCAGCATTTT; CDR3: CASSPDRESRPQHF
D: NA; size: many; J: TRBJ2-2; V: TRBV9; DNA: TGTGCCAGCAGCGTAGCCTACCCCGGACAGCTAGTCACCGGGGAGCTGTTTTTT; CDR3: CASSVAYPGQLVTGELFF
D: NA; size: few; J: TRBJ2-7; V: TRBV25-1; DNA: TGTGCCAGCGCCTTGGGACGGAGTTCCTACGAGCAGTACTTC; CDR3: CASALGRSSYEQYF
D: NA; size: NA; J: TRBJ2-7; V: TRBV29-1; DNA: TGCAGCATCGTTGGGGTGAAGGGGGTCGAGCAGTACTTC; CDR3: CSIVGVKGVEQYF
D: TRBD2; size: NA; J: TRBJ2-3; V: TRBV6-4; DNA: TGTGCCAGCAGTGAGGCTGGTAGCGGGGGCACAGATACGCAGTATTTT; CDR3: CASSEAGSGGTDTQYF
D: NA; size: NA; J: TRBJ2-7; V: TRBV2; DNA: TGTGCCAGCTACGGTGGAGCCTACGAGCAGTACTTC; CDR3: CASYGGAYEQYF
D: TRBD2; size: NA; J: TRBJ2-3; V: TRBV2; DNA: TGTGCCAGCATCATAGAACTAGCGGGCCCTAGCACAGATACGCAGTATTTT; CDR3: CASIIELAGPSTDTQYF
D: NA; size: NA; J: TRBJ2-3; V: TRBV7-3; DNA: TGTGCCAGCAGCTTAACCACGAGCAGTTTTCTGGATACGCAGTATTTT; CDR3: CASSLTTSSFLDTQYF
D: TRBD2; size: NA; J: TRBJ2-3; V: TRBV11-3; DNA: TGTGCCAGCAGCTGCACACCGGGACTAACCCTCACAGATACGCAGTATTTT; CDR3: CASSCTPGLTLTDTQYF
D: TRBD1; size: NA; J: TRBJ2-7; V: TRBV4-1; DNA: TGCGCCAGCAGCCCCGGGACAGGGGTAATCTACGAGCAGTACTTC; CDR3: CASSPGTGVIYEQYF
D: NA; size: NA; J: TRBJ2-7; V: TRBV6-5; DNA: TGTGCCAGCAGTTACTCGTTAGCCGAGAGCTCCTACGAGCAGTACTTC; CDR3: CASSYSLAESSYEQYF
D: NA; size: NA; J: TRBJ2-3; V: TRBV11-3; DNA: TGTGCCAGCAGCTTAGGCACGGGCGGAGATACGCAGTATTTT; CDR3: CASSLGTGGDTQYF
D: NA; size: once; J: TRBJ2-1; V: TRBV28; DNA: TGTGCCAGCAGTTGCGAACATCATAGTTTGCGACATCATGAGCAGTTCTTC; CDR3: CASSCEHHSLRHHEQFF
D: TRBD2; size: NA; J: TRBJ2-1; V: TRBV14; DNA: TGTGCCAGCAGCCAAGAGGTAGCGGGAGCTGTAGATGAGCAGTTCTTC; CDR3: CASSQEVAGAVDEQFF
D: TRBD2; size: NA; J: TRBJ2-7; V: TRBV4-1; DNA: TGCGCCAGCAGCCAAGATCGCCTAGCGGGAGACGAGCAGTACTTC; CDR3: CASSQDRLAGDEQYF
D: NA; size: few; J: TRBJ2-7; V: TRBV7-9; DNA: TGTGCCAGCAGCTCGGGACCAAACTACGAGCAGTACTTC; CDR3: CASSSGPNYEQYF
D: NA; size: NA; J: TRBJ1-1; V: TRBV5-8; DNA: TGTGCCAGCAGGTGGAAGTACAGCTCCAACACTGAAGCTTTCTTT; CDR3: CASRWKYSSNTEAFF
D: NA; size: few; J: TRBJ2-5; V: TRBV28; DNA: TGTGCCAGCAGGCCGTTGGGCTACCAAGAGACCCAGTACTTC; CDR3: CASRPLGYQETQYF
D: NA; size: many; J: TRBJ1-1; V: TRBV25-1; DNA: TGTGCCAGCCAAAGTCGGGAGAACACTGAAGCTTTCTTT; CDR3: CASQSRENTEAFF
D: TRBD2; size: NA; J: TRBJ2-3; V: TRBV27; DNA: TGTGCCAGCAGCCGCATTTCTAGTGATAGCGGGATGGCAGATACGCAGTATTTT; CDR3: CASSRISSDSGMADTQYF
D: TRBD2; size: NA; J: TRBJ2-1; V: TRBV9; DNA: TGTGCCAGCAGCGTAGCACTAGCGGGAGGGCCCGCCAATGAGCAGTTCTTC; CDR3: CASSVALAGGPANEQFF
D: TRBD2; size: few; J: TRBJ2-7; V: TRBV6-6; DNA: TGTGCCAGCAGTCCCGGGACTAGCGGGAGACTGTACGAGCAGTACTTC; CDR3: CASSPGTSGRLYEQYF
D: TRBD2; size: NA; J: TRBJ2-7; V: TRBV7-8; DNA: TGTGCCAGCAGCAACAAAAGGGGACTACCAGGAGGCTACGAGCAGTACTTC; CDR3: CASSNKRGLPGGYEQYF
D: NA; size: NA; J: TRBJ2-2; V: TRBV15; DNA: TGTGCCACCAGCAGAGATACGGCTATCACCCCCGGGGAGCTGTTTTTT; CDR3: CATSRDTAITPGELFF
D: NA; size: NA; J: TRBJ2-2; V: TRBV19; DNA: TGTGCCAGTAGTATGGGTCAGGCGTACACCGGGGAGCTGTTTTTT; CDR3: CASSMGQAYTGELFF
D: TRBD2; size: NA; J: TRBJ2-7; V: TRBV4-2; DNA: TGTGCCAGCAGCCAAGGACTAGCGGTCTACTACGAGCAGTACTTC; CDR3: CASSQGLAVYYEQYF
D: NA; size: few; J: TRBJ2-1; V: TRBV21-1; DNA: TGTGCCAGCAGCGCTACAGGGGAAGGAGGACACAATGAGCAGTTCTTC; CDR3: CASSATGEGGHNEQFF
D: NA; size: NA; J: TRBJ1-1; V: TRBV5-8; DNA: TGTGCCAGCAGCCGGGTCGCGGGGCTGGGTGAAGCTTTCTTT; CDR3: CASSRVAGLGEAFF
D: NA; size: many; J: TRBJ1-1; V: TRBV11-2; DNA: TGTGCCAGCAGAATTGAACGGGGGGGGTTGAACACTGAAGCTTTCTTT; CDR3: CASRIERGGLNTEAFF
D: TRBD2; size: NA; J: TRBJ2-1; V: TRBV18; DNA: TGTGCCAGCTCACAAACTAGCGGGATTTACAATGAGCAGTTCTTC; CDR3: CASSQTSGIYNEQFF
D: TRBD1; size: NA; J: TRBJ1-5; V: TRBV6-5; DNA: TGTGCCAGCAAACTAACCGGGACAGGTTGGCAGCCCCAGCATTTT; CDR3: CASKLTGTGWQPQHF
D: NA; size: few; J: TRBJ2-1; V: TRBV29-1; DNA: TGCAGCGTTCAGGAGTACAATGAGCAGTTCTTC; CDR3: CSVQEYNEQFF
D: NA; size: NA; J: TRBJ1-2; V: TRBV5-4; DNA: TGTGCCAGCAGACAAAACAGGCTGTCCTATGGCTACACCTTC; CDR3: CASRQNRLSYGYTF
D: NA; size: NA; J: TRBJ2-1; V: TRBV7-9; DNA: TGTGCCAGCAGCCGGGACACAGACAATGAGCAGTTCTTC; CDR3: CASSRDTDNEQFF
D: TRBD1; size: NA; J: TRBJ2-7; V: TRBV27; DNA: TGTGCCAGCAGTATCGACAGGGGGGACGAGCAGTACTTC; CDR3: CASSIDRGDEQYF
D: TRBD1; size: NA; J: TRBJ2-1; V: TRBV27; DNA: TGTGCCAGCAGCCAACAGGGGCCCTACAATGAGCAGTTCTTC; CDR3: CASSQQGPYNEQFF
D: NA; size: NA; J: TRBJ2-7; V: TRBV27; DNA: TGTGCCAGCAGAGCTACAGCCGAACGCCAGCAGGAGCGGCAGTACTTC; CDR3: CASRATAERQQERQYF
D: TRBD2; size: NA; J: TRBJ2-2; V: TRBV28; DNA: TGTGCCAGCAGTTCCGGGAGGGTACGGACCGGGGAGCTGTTTTTT; CDR3: CASSSGRVRTGELFF
D: TRBD2; size: once; J: TRBJ2-5; V: TRBV7-2; DNA: TGTGCCAGCACCTTAGCGGGACCCGACCAAGAGACCCAGTACTTC; CDR3: CASTLAGPDQETQYF
D: NA; size: NA; J: TRBJ1-3; V: TRBV10-3; DNA: TGTGCCATCAAACGGGGAAACACCATATATTTT; CDR3: CAIKRGNTIYF
D: TRBD2; size: NA; J: TRBJ2-7; V: TRBV25-1; DNA: TGTGCCAGCAGTGATTCAGCAAGCGGGAAGAGCTACGAGCAGTACTTC; CDR3: CASSDSASGKSYEQYF
D: TRBD2; size: NA; J: TRBJ2-4; V: TRBV4-1; DNA: TGCGCCAGCAGCCACGGACTAGCGGGAATGATAGCCAAAAACATTCAGTACTTC; CDR3: CASSHGLAGMIAKNIQYF
D: NA; size: NA; J: TRBJ2-7; V: TRBV21-1; DNA: TGTGCCAGCAGCCCCTCTTTCAACGAGCAGTACTTC; CDR3: CASSPSFNEQYF
D: TRBD1; size: many; J: TRBJ1-3; V: TRBV10-1; DNA: TGCGCCAGCAGTGAGTCGGCAGGGGGCCCCACTTTTACTGGAAACACCATATATTTT; CDR3: CASSESAGGPTFTGNTIYF
D: NA; size: NA; J: TRBJ2-7; V: TRBV10-2; DNA: TGCGCCAGCAGTGAGTCAGCGCAGACCTACGAGCAGTACTTC; CDR3: CASSESAQTYEQYF
D: NA; size: NA; J: TRBJ2-7; V: TRBV27; DNA: TGTGCCAGCAGTCCCCAAAGGTACGGGAGCTCCTACGAGCAGTACTTC; CDR3: CASSPQRYGSSYEQYF
D: TRBD2; size: NA; J: TRBJ2-3; V: TRBV7-9; DNA: TGTGCCAGCAGCCCCCCGGGACTAAGCACAGATACGCAGTATTTT; CDR3: CASSPPGLSTDTQYF
D: TRBD2; size: NA; J: TRBJ2-7; V: TRBV7-2; DNA: TGTGCCAGCAGCTTCGAGGGAGGGATTGAGACCTACGAGCAGTACTTC; CDR3: CASSFEGGIETYEQYF
D: TRBD2; size: many; J: TRBJ2-2; V: TRBV6-5; DNA: TGTGCCAGCAGTTACCTACTAGCGGGAAACACCGGGGAGCTGTTTTTT; CDR3: CASSYLLAGNTGELFF